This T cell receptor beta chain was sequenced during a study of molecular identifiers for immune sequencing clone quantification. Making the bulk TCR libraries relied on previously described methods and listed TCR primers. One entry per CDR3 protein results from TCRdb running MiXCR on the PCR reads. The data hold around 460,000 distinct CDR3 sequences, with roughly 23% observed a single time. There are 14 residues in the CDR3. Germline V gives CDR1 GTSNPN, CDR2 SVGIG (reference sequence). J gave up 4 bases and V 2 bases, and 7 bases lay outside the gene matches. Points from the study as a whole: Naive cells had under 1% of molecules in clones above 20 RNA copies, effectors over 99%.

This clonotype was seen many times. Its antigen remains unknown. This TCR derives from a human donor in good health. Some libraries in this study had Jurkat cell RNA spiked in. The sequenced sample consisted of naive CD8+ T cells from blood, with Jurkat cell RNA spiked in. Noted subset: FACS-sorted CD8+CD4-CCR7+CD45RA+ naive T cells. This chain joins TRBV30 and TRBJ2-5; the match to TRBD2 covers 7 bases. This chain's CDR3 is CAWSPTSSRETQYF. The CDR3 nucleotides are TGTGCCTGGAGTCCGACTAGCTCAAGAGAGACCCAGTACTTC.